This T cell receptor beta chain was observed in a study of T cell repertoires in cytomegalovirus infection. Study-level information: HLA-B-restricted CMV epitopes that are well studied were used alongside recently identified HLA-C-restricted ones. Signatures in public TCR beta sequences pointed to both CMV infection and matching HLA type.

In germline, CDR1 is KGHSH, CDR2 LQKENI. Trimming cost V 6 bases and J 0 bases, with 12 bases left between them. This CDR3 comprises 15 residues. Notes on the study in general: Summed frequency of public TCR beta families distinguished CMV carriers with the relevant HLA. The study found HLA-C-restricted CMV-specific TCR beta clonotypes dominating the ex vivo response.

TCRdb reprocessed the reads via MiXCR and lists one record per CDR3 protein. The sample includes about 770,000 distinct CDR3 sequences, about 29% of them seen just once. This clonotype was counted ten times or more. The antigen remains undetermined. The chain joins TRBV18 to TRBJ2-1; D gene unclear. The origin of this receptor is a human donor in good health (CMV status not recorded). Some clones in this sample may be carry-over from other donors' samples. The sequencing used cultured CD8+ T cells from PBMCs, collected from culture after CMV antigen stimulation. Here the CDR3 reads CASSQDTSSYNEQFF. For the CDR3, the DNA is TGTGCCAGCTCTCAGGATACGAGCTCCTACAATGAGCAGTTCTTC. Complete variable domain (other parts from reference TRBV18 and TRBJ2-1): NAGVMQNPRHLVRRRGQEARLRCSPMKGHSHVYWYRQLPEEGLKFMVYLQKENIIDESGMPKERFSAEFPKEGPSILRIQQVVRGDSAAYFCASSQDTSSYNEQFFGPGTRLTVL.